This note documents a single T cell receptor (beta chain) sequence. The sample originates from a study of CD8+ T cells in alopecia areata. Study background: Treated patients took oral tofacitinib at 5 to 10 mg twice daily.

RNA extraction was followed by reverse transcription into cDNA, which acted as the sequencing template. The table came from immunoSEQ multiplex PCR; TCRdb's copy has only in-frame clones and leaves some out. The sample shows under 250,000 clones, about three fifths of them seen only once. Trimming cost V 1 base and J 0 bases, with 5 bases left between them. The CDR3 consists of 13 residues. Germline CDR1 reads SGHNT; CDR2 reads YYREEE (reference sequence). The chain has TRBV5-4 and TRBJ2-7; D unresolved. The sequence derives from a human donor with alopecia areata. Sequencing used CD4+ T cells sorted from blood, obtained at week 0. The CDR3 DNA follows: TGTGCCAGCAGCTTGACTGTCTCCTACGAGCAGTACTTC. Translation: CASSLTVSYEQYF.